This passage covers 16 T cell receptor beta chains from one sample sequenced in a study of T cells after yellow fever vaccination (dated by TCRdb to the late 2010s). The library was built by means of 5' RACE. The reads were generated on an Illumina HiSeq 2500. TCRdb reprocessing: public reads trimmed at Q25 with fastp, clones called with MiXCR, in-frame beta chains kept. Each entry is one CDR3 protein sequence, shown with its most common DNA and genes. The sample table contains hundreds of thousands of distinct CDR3 sequences; only one count was recorded for 19% of them. About 13% of the sample is held by the ten biggest clonotypes. The intended sense of this specimen's treatment or condition label: live attenuated yellow fever vaccine strain. The sequences come from PBMCs, collected 15 days after the yellow fever booster vaccination. The receptor source for this set is a man aged 25-45 years who received the YFV17D yellow fever vaccine.

The table lists this clonotype with a few counts. The chain has TRBV11-2 and TRBJ2-7, with 10 bases fitting TRBD2. The CDR3 is 15 residues long. Germline-derived CDR1 and CDR2 are SGHAT and FQNNGV. The J segment lost 4 bases and the V segment lost 6 bases, leaving 9 bases of the junction unmatched. Here the CDR3 reads CASRKGAGGEYEQYF. CDR3 DNA sequence: TGTGCCAGCAGGAAGGGAGCGGGAGGGGAGTACGAGCAGTACTTC. The variable domain in full, with the rest retrieved from reference TRBV11-2 and TRBJ2-7, is EAGVAQSPRYKIIEKRQSVAFWCNPISGHATLYWYQQILGQGPKLLIQFQNNGVVDDSQLPKDRFSAERLKGVDSTLKIQPAKLEDSAVYLCASRKGAGGEYEQYFGPGTRLTVT.

This clonotype was recorded a few times. In DNA, the CDR3 is TGCAGCGTGGGGCCCATTCTACCTAACACTGAAGCTTTCTTT. It is translated as CSVGPILPNTEAFF. The chain is built from TRBV29-1 and TRBJ1-1; tentatively, D is TRBD1 (5 bases). Deletions cut 6 bases from V and 2 bases from J, with 16 bases between. CDR1 is SQVTM and CDR2 is ANQGSEA in the germline V gene. CDR3 length equals 14 residues.

This chain uses TRBV4-3 with TRBJ2-2; 10 nucleotides align to TRBD2. V lost 4 bases to trimming and J lost 0 bases; unmatched junction nucleotides: 5. The CDR3 loop spans 17 amino acids. Germline values: CDR1 LGHNA, CDR2 YSLEER. This CDR3 reads CASSPSLAGTNTGELFF. The CDR3 DNA is TGCGCCAGCAGCCCCTCACTAGCGGGGACGAACACCGGGGAGCTGTTTTTT.

This clonotype was observed a few times. The chain links TRBV30 to TRBJ1-2, with 10 nucleotides matching TRBD1. Trimming took 4 bases from V and 8 from J; bases not matched to a gene: 13. The CDR3 spans 15 residues. Germline CDR1 GTSNPN, CDR2 SVGIG (reference sequence). CDR3 in DNA: TGTGCCTGGAAACCTCCGGGACAGGGGTGGTCGGGCTACACCTTC. It yields the protein CAWKPPGQGWSGYTF.

As DNA, the CDR3 is TGTGCCACCAGCAGAGATAACGAGGGCGAGCAGTACTTC. As protein: CATSRDNEGEQYF. The chain recombines TRBV15 with TRBJ2-7; D is possibly TRBD2 (5 bases). The germline V gene has CDR1 LNHNV and CDR2 YYDKDF (reference sequence). CDR3 length: 13 residues. Trimming pared 0 bases from V and 6 bases from J, leaving 9 bases between.

J is TRBJ2-1 and V is TRBV10-3; the match to TRBD2 covers 8 bases. The CDR3 has 12 amino acids. With V trimmed by 10 bases and J by 12 bases, 11 bases remained unmatched. Germline assignment: CDR1 ENHRY and CDR2 SYGVKD. The CDR3 sequence is CATGGGAMGQFF. CDR3 nucleotides: TGTGCCACCGGGGGGGGGGCCATGGGGCAGTTCTTC.

This clonotype was counted between two and nine times. The rearrangement links TRBV27 to TRBJ1-5; D is perhaps TRBD1 (6 bases). CDR1 is MNHEY, CDR2 SMNVEV, per germline (reference sequence). The CDR3 has 16 residues. V lost 6 bases, J lost 6 bases, and 21 bases lay in between. DNA for the CDR3: TGTGCCAGCAGACTCCAGGGTAGGGGGGGGCTTCAGCCCCAGCATTTT. Translating gives CASRLQGRGGLQPQHF.

This clonotype was seen only a few times. The chain carries TRBV10-3 and TRBJ1-1; D is undetermined. Per germline, CDR1 ENHRY and CDR2 SYGVKD. With 6 bases removed from V and 0 bases from J, the gap between germline ends came to 14 bases. The CDR3 sequence is 15 residues long. The CDR3 bases are TGTGCCATCAGCCCGTCGACTCGTATGAACACTGAAGCTTTCTTT. Protein: CAISPSTRMNTEAFF.

CDR3 in amino acids: CAWSGGFGPNEQFF. The CDR3 coding sequence is TGTGCCTGGAGTGGCGGTTTCGGCCCCAATGAGCAGTTCTTC. V and J are TRBV30 and TRBJ2-1, with D unresolved. The V gene's germline CDR1 is GTSNPN and CDR2 SVGIG (reference sequence). The V and J ends lost 1 base and 6 bases respectively, with 13 bases between them. The CDR3 sequence is 14 residues long.

This clonotype was picked up a small number of times. CDR3 loop: CSAAGLTDEQFF. CDR3 coding DNA: TGCAGTGCCGCGGGACTAACGGATGAGCAGTTCTTC. V and J are TRBV20-1 and TRBJ2-1; 7 nucleotides align to TRBD2. From germline, CDR1 is DFQATT and CDR2 SNEGSKA (reference sequence). This CDR3 has 12 amino acids. The V gene end was trimmed by 6 bases and the J gene end by 8 bases; junction bases not matched to a gene: 7.

There are many counts of this clonotype. J is TRBJ2-7 and V is TRBV20-1; TRBD2 matches 12 bases. Germline assignment: CDR1 DFQATT and CDR2 SNEGSKA (reference sequence). The V segment lost 5 bases and the J segment 3 bases; nucleotides outside the gene matches: 5. The CDR3 is 14 residues long. CDR3 in DNA: TGCAGTGCTTCCAGGACTAGCGGGGTCTACGAGCAGTACTTC. It is translated as CSASRTSGVYEQYF.

A few counts support this clonotype. The CDR3 DNA is TGTGCCAGCACAACCGGGACACTTAACACTGAAGCTTTCTTT. Its translation: CASTTGTLNTEAFF. The J gene is TRBJ1-1, the V gene TRBV12-3 or TRBV12-4, with D perhaps TRBD1 (6 bases). This CDR3 spans 14 amino acids. Trimming left V 7 bases short and J 2 bases short, with 14 bases between.

The gene calls are TRBV30 and TRBJ2-1, with TRBD2 identical over 7 bases. Germline CDR1 GTSNPN, CDR2 SVGIG (reference sequence). V shed 2 bases, J shed 6 bases, and the junction held 19 bases outside the gene matches. The CDR3 length is 18 residues. The CDR3 nucleotides read TGTGCCTGGAGTAGACCTAACCGAGGAGGGAGGGCCTCCAATGAGCAGTTCTTC. It codes for CAWSRPNRGGRASNEQFF.

Only a few counts were recorded for this clonotype. The rearrangement joins TRBV7-9 to TRBJ2-1, with 8 nucleotides matching TRBD2. Germline loops: CDR1 SEHNR, CDR2 FQNEAQ (reference sequence). V shed 1 base and J 7 bases; nucleotides not matched to a gene: 24. This CDR3 is 21 amino acids long. CDR3 nucleotides: TGTGCCAGCAGCTTAGTAGGGGGGTTGGCGGTACGCGGGAGGACCGAAAATGAGCAGTTCTTC. It encodes CASSLVGGLAVRGRTENEQFF.

This clonotype was observed a handful of times. The CDR3 DNA reads TGTGCCAGCAGCTTAGAGTTCGGGGGGGCCGATGAGCAGTTCTTC. Amino acid sequence: CASSLEFGGADEQFF. The chain couples TRBV7-8 to TRBJ2-1; 8 bases agree with TRBD2. The germline V gene encodes CDR1 SGHVS and CDR2 FQNEAQ. The V gene end was trimmed by 1 base and the J gene end by 8 bases; junction bases not matched to a gene: 7. CDR3 size: 15 residues.

This chain uses TRBV7-9 with TRBJ2-7, with D perhaps TRBD1 (6 bases). The V gene lost 5 bases and the J gene lost 0 bases, with 8 bases spanning the gap. The CDR3 spans 13 residues. The germline CDR1 and CDR2 sequences are SEHNR and FQNEAQ (reference sequence). The CDR3 bases are TGTGCCAGCAGCAACAGGGCCTCCTACGAGCAGTACTTC. Translation gives CASSNRASYEQYF.